The 13 T cell receptor beta chains below were found in one sample sequenced in a study of shared clonotypes between healthy human individuals (dated by TCRdb to 2020 to 2022). Libraries came from the immunoSEQ multiplex PCR assay. This immuneACCESS table, as held by TCRdb, lists in-frame sequences with V and J called but not all clones. Of the missing ones, under half trace to an unresolved V gene in checked studies; the others have no known cause. The sample table contains a few million clones; only one count was recorded for around 95% of them. The top ten constitute approximately 0.13% of the sample. Source material: naive CD4+ T cells sorted from blood. In the paper's terms, the cell subset or site label means: CD45RA+ positively selected. All receptors come from a man aged 18 to 30 in good health.

The rearrangement links TRBV10-2 to TRBJ2-7; tentative D call: TRBD2 (6 bases). Trimming pared 7 bases from V and 3 bases from J, leaving 13 bases between. CDR1 WSHSY and CDR2 SAAADI come from the germline V gene. The CDR3 spans 13 residues. CDR3 amino acids: CASIGSLGYEQYF. Written as DNA, the CDR3 is TGCGCCAGCATCGGGAGTCTTGGCTACGAGCAGTACTTC.

The CDR3 DNA reads as TGCGCCAGCAGCTTGGGACTGGGAGAAAGCTCTGGAAACACCATATATTTT. This encodes CASSLGLGESSGNTIYF. The chain links TRBV5-1 to TRBJ1-3, with D hard to call. Germline V lookup: CDR1 SGHRS, CDR2 YFSETQ. Trimming stripped 0 bases from V and 0 bases from J, with 13 bases between. This CDR3 spans 17 amino acids.

The chain employs TRBV5-1 and TRBJ1-3; D unresolved. The germline V and J ends were trimmed by 4 bases and 2 bases, with 7 bases remaining between them. The CDR3 is made up of 13 amino acids. The germline V gene has CDR1 SGHRS and CDR2 YFSETQ. Here the CDR3 reads CASSLTTGNTIYF. CDR3 nucleotides: TGCGCCAGCAGCCTAACGACTGGAAACACCATATATTTT.

This rearrangement joins TRBV29-1 to TRBJ1-2, with 7 bases matching TRBD1. V dropped 4 bases and J dropped 8; count of bases not matched to a gene: 7. The CDR3 totals 12 residues. Germline CDR1 SQVTM, CDR2 ANQGSEA. The CDR3 sequence is CSVGGTVQGYTF. The CDR3 nucleotides are TGCAGCGTTGGCGGGACAGTGCAGGGCTACACCTTC.

The chain joins TRBV7-2 to TRBJ2-3, with no clear D. Trimming took off 3 bases at V and 2 bases at J, with 9 bases between the two ends. CDR3 length equals 14 residues. The germline V gene encodes CDR1 SGHTA and CDR2 FQGNSA. In nucleotides, the CDR3 is TGTGCCAGCAGCTTCCGTAGTTTCACAGATACGCAGTATTTT. Residues: CASSFRSFTDTQYF.

The rearrangement uses TRBV28 and TRBJ2-7; 8 bases fit TRBD1. V lost 5 bases to trimming and J lost 2 bases; unmatched junction nucleotides: 8. The CDR3 sequence is 15 residues long. Germline V gene data show CDR1 as MDHEN and CDR2 as SYDVKM. In DNA, the CDR3 is TGTGCCAGCAGTGCAGCCCGACAGGGGACCTACGAGCAGTACTTC. Translating gives CASSAARQGTYEQYF.

The chain employs TRBV30 and TRBJ1-1, with 8 bases matching TRBD1. V lost 0 bases and J lost 5; bases outside the gene matches: 5. Germline assignment: CDR1 GTSNPN and CDR2 SVGIG (reference sequence). The length of the CDR3 is 14 residues. The CDR3 reads CAWSVTRGLTEAFF. The CDR3 DNA reads TGTGCCTGGAGTGTAACCAGGGGGCTTACTGAAGCTTTCTTT.

V is TRBV7-2 and J is TRBJ1-1; D not resolved. The V gene's germline CDR1 is SGHTA and CDR2 FQGNSA. V lost 0 bases and J 0 bases, leaving 14 bases between the germline ends. This CDR3 comprises 17 residues. CDR3 sequence reads: CASSLAYRVGVNTEAFF. Written as DNA, the CDR3 is TGTGCCAGCAGCTTAGCTTACCGGGTCGGGGTGAACACTGAAGCTTTCTTT.

V usage is TRBV30 and J usage is TRBJ1-1; possible D gene TRBD1, 5 bases. The germline gives CDR1 GTSNPN, CDR2 SVGIG (reference sequence). The CDR3 is made up of 14 amino acids. V was pared by 3 bases and J by 5 bases, with 16 bases between. The CDR3, as DNA: TGTGCCTGGAGGAGGACAACCCTAGGGACTGAAGCTTTCTTT. Translating gives CAWRRTTLGTEAFF.

For this clone: The same CDR3 can be traced to other DNA sequences in this sample. The chain joins TRBV20-1 to TRBJ2-1; no clear D. The CDR3 has 11 amino acids. Trimming cost V 5 bases and J 6 bases, with 8 bases left between them. Germline V gene sequence: CDR1 DFQATT, CDR2 SNEGSKA (reference sequence). For the CDR3, the DNA is TGCAGTGCTGCCCGCGGCAATGAGCAGTTCTTC. Translated, it gives CSAARGNEQFF.

This chain joins TRBV5-1 and TRBJ2-5; TRBD1 matches at 8 bases. Germline CDR1 and CDR2: SGHRS and YFSETQ. The CDR3 runs 16 residues. Trimming took 4 bases from V and 1 from J; bases not matched to a gene: 9. The CDR3 protein is CASSQSGTGPQETQYF. Here the CDR3 DNA reads TGCGCCAGCAGCCAGTCAGGGACAGGCCCCCAAGAGACCCAGTACTTC.

About this clone itself: This same CDR3 is encoded by further DNA sequences in the sample. The CDR3 region has the DNA TGTGCCAGCAGGGACAGCGGTGGATCACCCCTCCACTTT. As protein: CASRDSGGSPLHF. The chain is built from TRBV19 and TRBJ1-6; TRBD1 matches 7 bases. After removal of 9 bases from V and 10 bases from J, the junction contained 9 bases not matched to a gene. CDR3 length: 13 amino acids. Germline loops: CDR1 LNHDA, CDR2 SQIVND (reference sequence).

The chain links TRBV5-1 to TRBJ2-5; 7 nucleotides align to TRBD2. The CDR3 runs 13 residues. Losses at the gene ends were 5 bases for V and 3 bases for J; bases not matched to a gene: 4. Germline V gene sequence: CDR1 SGHRS, CDR2 YFSETQ. The CDR3 nucleotides are TGCGCCAGCAGGTCCGGGACTAAAGAGACCCAGTACTTC. It translates to CASRSGTKETQYF. Supplemented by reference TRBV5-1 and TRBJ2-5, the full variable domain reads KAGVTQTPRYLIKTRGQQVTLSCSPISGHRSVSWYQQTPGQGLQFLFEYFSETQRNKGNFPGRFSGRQFSNSRSEMNVSTLELGDSALYLCASRSGTKETQYFGPGTRLLVL.